Sequencing of this T cell receptor beta chain was carried out in a study of blood T cells in healthy people across ages. With 10 bases removed from V and 2 bases from J, the gap between germline ends came to 19 bases. This CDR3 has 15 residues. In germline, CDR1 is SNHLY, CDR2 FYNNEI. Study-wide results and caveats: More naive CD4+ cells and higher diversity marked long-lived donors relative to aged donors.

Primers used in a second PCR of about 6 to 11 cycles were a sample-barcoded 5' primer and a J-beta primer mix. TCRdb redid the calling of the 5' RACE reads with MiXCR, one entry per CDR3 protein. The table records approximately 820,000 distinct CDR3 sequences, around 45% of them present only once. Turning to this clonotype: Its antigen is not known.

The source material was blood. This sequence originates from a man in his 60s in good health. This chain links TRBV2 with TRBJ2-3; possibly TRBD2 for D (7 bases). The CDR3 DNA reads as TGTGCCACTTCGCCCGGGCGGGGGCCCACAGATACGCAGTATTTT. Encoded protein: CATSPGRGPTDTQYF.